The 9 T cell receptor beta chains below all came from one sample that was sequenced in a study of blood T cell repertoires in COVID-19 (TCRdb year 2020). Libraries were prepared through the immunoSEQ multiplex PCR assay. TCRdb stores this immuneACCESS table with in-frame sequences only. Part of the clones is absent; in the studies checked, under half of the shortfall reflects unresolved V genes, and no reason is known for the rest. This sample is represented by roughly 150,000 clones; 60% to 85% of them were singletons. The ten largest account for about 9% of the sample. Sequenced input: peripheral blood. Source of these receptors: a man aged 50 to 60 with active or convalescent COVID-19.

For the CDR3, the DNA is TGTGCCAGCAGCCCGGGACAGGGTCTAGCTGGGGCCAACGTCCTGACTTTC. Translated, it gives CASSPGQGLAGANVLTF. The chain joins TRBV5-6 to TRBJ2-6; 9 bases agree with TRBD1. The CDR3 is 17 residues long. Unmatched junction bases numbered 7, after V lost 4 bases and J lost 2 bases. In germline, CDR1 is SGHDT, CDR2 YYEEEE.

J is TRBJ2-7 and V is TRBV10-1; 11 nucleotides align to TRBD2. Germline CDR1 reads WNHNN; CDR2 reads SYGVQD (reference sequence). Trimming removed 0 bases from V and 1 base from J; junction bases left unmatched: 8. This CDR3 is 18 amino acids long. As DNA, the CDR3 is TGCGCCAGCAGTGAGTCAACTAGCGGGAGAAATGATTCCTACGAGCAGTACTTC. Protein sequence: CASSESTSGRNDSYEQYF.

This clone was counted a single time. The chain carries TRBV28 and TRBJ2-3; 9 nucleotides agree with TRBD1. Germline V gene lookup returns CDR1 MDHEN and CDR2 SYDVKM. V dropped 6 bases and J dropped 3; count of bases not matched to a gene: 4. This CDR3 has 14 residues. The CDR3, as DNA: TGTGCCAGCAGGGGGACAGGGTATACAGATACGCAGTATTTT. As protein: CASRGTGYTDTQYF.

This sequence joins TRBV5-5 and TRBJ2-7, with D possibly TRBD1 on 5 matching bases. There are 15 residues in the CDR3. Trimming shortened V by 0 bases and J by 3 bases, and 13 bases separated the two germline ends. Germline V gene sequence: CDR1 SGHKS, CDR2 YYEKEE (reference sequence). As DNA, the CDR3 is TGTGCCAGCAGCTTGGAAGGGGTAGCCCTCTACGAGCAGTACTTC. This translates into CASSLEGVALYEQYF. The whole variable domain, filled in from reference TRBV5-5 and TRBJ2-7, reads DAGVTQSPTHLIKTRGQQVTLRCSPISGHKSVSWYQQVLGQGPQFIFQYYEKEERGRGNFPDRFSARQFPNYSSELNVNALLLGDSALYLCASSLEGVALYEQYFGPGTRLTVT.

With regard to this clone: This same CDR3 is encoded by further DNA sequences in the sample. The gene calls are TRBV19 and TRBJ1-4; tentative D call: TRBD1 (5 bases). Germline-derived CDR1 and CDR2 are LNHDA and SQIVND (reference sequence). Trimming removed 7 bases at V and 4 bases at J, with 10 bases between. This CDR3 region has 13 residues. The CDR3 spells CASNAGLNEKLFF. The CDR3 DNA reads as TGTGCCAGTAATGCAGGGCTTAATGAAAAACTGTTTTTT.

This clone was seen a handful of times. This chain joins TRBV6-1 and TRBJ1-4; no firm D call. The CDR3 totals 16 residues. Trimming took 4 bases from V and 0 from J, leaving 12 bases between them. Per the germline V gene, CDR1 is MNHNS and CDR2 is SASEGT. The chain's CDR3 is CASSVVVSATNEKLFF. For the CDR3, the DNA is TGTGCCAGCAGTGTCGTAGTCTCTGCAACTAATGAAAAACTGTTTTTT.

The chain recombines TRBV5-6 with TRBJ1-5; TRBD1 matches at 8 bases. The germline gives CDR1 SGHDT, CDR2 YYEEEE. J gave up 2 bases and V 1 base, and 5 bases lay outside the gene matches. This CDR3 has 16 amino acids. In nucleotides, the CDR3 is TGTGCCAGCAGCTTGCGCGGACAGGGTGGCAATCAGCCCCAGCATTTT. This translates into CASSLRGQGGNQPQHF.

This chain links TRBV19 with TRBJ2-7, with TRBD1 as a possible D gene (6 bases). With 3 bases removed from V and 2 bases from J, the gap between germline ends came to 11 bases. Germline CDR1 is LNHDA and CDR2 is SQIVND (reference sequence). The CDR3 has 14 residues. In nucleotides, the CDR3 is TGTGCCAGTAGTATTGCAGGGGCGGCCTACGAGCAGTACTTC. This codes for CASSIAGAAYEQYF.

The chain couples TRBV6-5 to TRBJ1-2; no clear D. The CDR3 runs to 11 residues. The germline V and J ends were trimmed by 10 bases and 5 bases, with 11 bases remaining between them. CDR1 MNHEY and CDR2 SVGAGI come from the germline V gene. In DNA, the CDR3 is TGTGCCACTCTACGCCAATATGGCTACACCTTC. Protein: CATLRQYGYTF.